This TCR beta chain was observed in a study of molecular identifiers for immune sequencing clone quantification (dated by TCRdb to between 2018 and 2020). A note on the overall study: For a replicate experiment, RNA from around 20,000 or 100,000 naive CD8 T cells was divided into five aliquots, of which four were sequenced. CD8 T cells were used in a methods study to benchmark molecular-identifier clustering-based TCR repertoire sequencing (MIDCIRS) and TCR RNA copy counting. What the authors observed across the whole study: Modeling estimated 2.5 to 3.5 recovered TCR RNA copies per cell, compared with 8.5 to 10 by digital PCR, which implies about 30% capture efficiency. Without barcode sub-clustering, chimeric consensus sequences inflated TCR diversity; chimeras reached as high as 47%. Spiked-in Jurkat TCR RNA equivalent to a single cell was reported to be detectable even among one million naive CD8 T cells. Naive libraries contained spiked-in Jurkat TCR RNA (roughly 10 copies' worth), which is not part of the donor repertoire. Identical TCR molecules sharing a barcode could cause highly expanded clone sizes to be underestimated. In CMV-specific effector cells, over 97% of molecules were held by clones above 20 RNA copies, whereas under 1% of molecules were held by such clones in naive cells.

Sequences DFQATT (CDR1) and SNEGSKA (CDR2) are obtained from the germline V gene (reference sequence). The junction carries 6 bases between V and J, which are trimmed by 0 bases and 3 bases respectively. The CDR3 has 13 amino acids, counting the end cysteine and phenylalanine. Only the CDR3 region is kept as DNA, spanning 39 bases read in frame from base 1. On this clonotype: The target of this receptor is not known. No much larger clone exists at a distance of one base, and base qualities are not known.

Naive CD8 T cell libraries were made from 20,000 to 1,000,000 sorted cells using 10%, 30% or 50% of purified RNA. Naive CD8 T cells, defined as CD8+CD4-CCR7+CD45RA+, were FACS-sorted into RLT Plus buffer on a BD FACSAria II. To test detection sensitivity, Jurkat RNA equivalent to ten TCR copies was spiked into samples of roughly 17,000-1,000,000 naive CD8 T cells. CD8 T cells were enriched using RosetteSep CD8+ T Cell Enrichment Cocktail and Ficoll-Paque, and the enriched cells then underwent ACK red cell lysis. Library preparation used PCR. Sequencing relied on an Illumina HiSeq 4000. Bulk TCR libraries were made following a previously described method, with the TCR primers given in Table S5. Purification of total RNA was performed with the Qiagen AllPrep DNA/RNA kit. Before analysis, reads from multiple sequencing runs of the same library were pooled. On the authors' methods: Only reads with exact TCR constant sequence were kept, trimmed to 150 nt, and grouped by their 12-nt molecular barcodes. Reads within each barcode group were sub-clustered using a 15% Levenshtein threshold, and quality-weighted consensus sequences were constructed for each RNA molecule. Non-functional sequences were filtered out, along with any lower-count sequence sitting one edit away from another sequence. Based on fitting two negative binomial distributions, any barcode sub-cluster with under 20% of the maximum read count was discarded. Through fastp at Q25 and MiXCR, TCRdb rebuilt clones from the public reads, retaining in-frame beta chains. Under each unique CDR3 protein, matching rows form one entry showing the most common genes and DNA. The V and J calls and clone size are TCRdb's, not the authors'. Here the sample has some 650,000 distinct CDR3 sequences; about 20% occur a single time. The top ten clonotypes cover roughly 0.85% of the sample.

The sample comprised naive CD8+ T cells from blood, with Jurkat cell RNA spiked in. The cell subset or site label corresponds to: FACS-sorted CD8+CD4-CCR7+CD45RA+ naive T cells. This receptor was taken from a human donor in good health. Some libraries in this study had Jurkat cell RNA spiked in. The sequence is built from TRBV20-1 and TRBJ2-1; no confident D gene assignment can be made. The sequenced DNA: TGCAGTGCTAGAGATGGGCTCTACAATGAGCAGTTCTTC. Its amino acids are CSARDGLYNEQFF.